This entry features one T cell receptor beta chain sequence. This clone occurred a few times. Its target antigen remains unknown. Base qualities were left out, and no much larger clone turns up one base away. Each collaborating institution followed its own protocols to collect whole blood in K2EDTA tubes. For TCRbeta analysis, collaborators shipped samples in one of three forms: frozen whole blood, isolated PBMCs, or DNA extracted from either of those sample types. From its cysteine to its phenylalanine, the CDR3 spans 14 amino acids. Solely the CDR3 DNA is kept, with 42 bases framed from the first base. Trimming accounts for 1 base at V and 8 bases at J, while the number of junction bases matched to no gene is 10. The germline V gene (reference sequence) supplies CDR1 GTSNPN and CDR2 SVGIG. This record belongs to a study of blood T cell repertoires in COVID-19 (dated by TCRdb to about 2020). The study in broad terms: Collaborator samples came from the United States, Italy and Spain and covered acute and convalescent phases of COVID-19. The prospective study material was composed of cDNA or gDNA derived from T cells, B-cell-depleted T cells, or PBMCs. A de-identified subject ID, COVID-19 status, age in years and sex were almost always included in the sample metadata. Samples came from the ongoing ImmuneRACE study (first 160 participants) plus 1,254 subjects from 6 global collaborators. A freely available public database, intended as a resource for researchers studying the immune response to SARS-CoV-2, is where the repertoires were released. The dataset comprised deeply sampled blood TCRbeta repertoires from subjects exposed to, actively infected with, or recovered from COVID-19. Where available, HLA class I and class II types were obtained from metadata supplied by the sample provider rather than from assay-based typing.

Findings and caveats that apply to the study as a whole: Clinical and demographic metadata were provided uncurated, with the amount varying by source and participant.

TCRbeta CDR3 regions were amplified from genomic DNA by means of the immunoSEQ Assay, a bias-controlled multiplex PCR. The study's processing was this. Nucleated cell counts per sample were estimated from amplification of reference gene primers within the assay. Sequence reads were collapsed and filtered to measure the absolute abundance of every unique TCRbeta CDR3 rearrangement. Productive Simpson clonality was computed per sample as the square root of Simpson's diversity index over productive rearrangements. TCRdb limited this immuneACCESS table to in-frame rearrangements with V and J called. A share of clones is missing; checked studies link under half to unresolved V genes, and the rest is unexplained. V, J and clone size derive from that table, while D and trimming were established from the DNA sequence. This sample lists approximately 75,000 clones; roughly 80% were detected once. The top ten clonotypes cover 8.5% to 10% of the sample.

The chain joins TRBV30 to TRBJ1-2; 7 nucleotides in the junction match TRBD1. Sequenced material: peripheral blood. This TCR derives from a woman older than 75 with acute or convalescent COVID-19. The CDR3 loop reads CAWSARQGRFGYTF. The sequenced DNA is TGTGCCTGGAGTGCCCGACAGGGTCGTTTCGGCTACACCTTC.